The entry below gives a single T cell receptor (beta chain) sequence along with its context. Antigen specificity is unknown. This entry is derived from a study of OX40 agonist ivuxolimab in advanced cancers. Broader study findings: Also present in some nonresponders was a low level of normalized T-cell clonal expansion.

The protocol was immunoSEQ multiplex PCR, while the TCRdb copy is restricted to in-frame clones and leaves out a portion. Of more than 50,000 clones listed, 75% to 90% are singletons. The CDR3 sequence is 16 residues long. Germline assignment: CDR1 SGHAT and CDR2 FQDESV (reference sequence). Trimming left V 5 bases short and J 3 bases short, with 20 bases between. The V gene is TRBV11-1, the J gene TRBJ2-7; perhaps D is TRBD1 or TRBD2 (5 bases each). This material consisted of CD4+ or CD8+ T cells sorted from blood, taken in a trial of the OX40 agonist ivuxolimab. This sequence was found in an adult with an advanced solid tumor such as melanoma, head and neck, liver or kidney cancer. The CDR3 protein is CASSEGPTTGVYEQYF. The DNA for the CDR3 is TGTGCCAGCAGCGAGGGACCTACAACTGGAGTCTACGAGCAGTACTTC.